The present T cell receptor (beta chain) was sequenced within a study of blood T cell repertoires in COVID-19. The CDR3 consists of 15 residues. Germline CDR1 is ENHRY and CDR2 is SYGVKD. V dropped 2 bases and J dropped 4; count of bases not matched to a gene: 6. Clones were sequenced by immunoSEQ multiplex PCR, and TCRdb holds only the in-frame ones, with some missing. The sample lists around 250,000 clones, nearly 90% occurring once. This clonotype originated in a woman aged 60 to 75 with COVID-19, enrolled during active disease. The V and J genes are TRBV10-3 and TRBJ1-2; 8 nucleotides agree with TRBD1. Material: peripheral blood. The CDR3 here is CAISEGPDRGYGYTF. The DNA of the CDR3 is TGTGCCATCAGTGAGGGGCCTGACAGGGGCTATGGCTACACCTTC.